This T cell receptor beta chain originates from a study of T cell responses to AZD1222 COVID-19 vaccine. Whole-study findings and limits: The sample set comprised mostly white British donors with more females, and clonal diversity was possibly underestimated.

The germline V gene has CDR1 LNHDA and CDR2 SQIVND (reference sequence). The CDR3 consists of 15 residues. V lost 9 bases and J 0 bases, leaving 12 bases between the germline ends. Method: immunoSEQ multiplex PCR; TCRdb's copy keeps in-frame clones and lacks some. The sample gives about 130,000 clones, about 92% of which show up once; more than 8.5% is in the top ten. Notes on this clone: What it binds is unknown.

Here the sequenced sample was peripheral blood, taken on day 0 of AZD1222 vaccination. The chain joins TRBV19 to TRBJ2-6, with D perhaps TRBD1 (6 bases). This TCR derives from an adult in good health. In DNA form, the CDR3 reads TGTGCCAGCCTCAGACAGGACTCTGGGGCCAACGTCCTGACTTTC. Amino acid sequence: CASLRQDSGANVLTF.